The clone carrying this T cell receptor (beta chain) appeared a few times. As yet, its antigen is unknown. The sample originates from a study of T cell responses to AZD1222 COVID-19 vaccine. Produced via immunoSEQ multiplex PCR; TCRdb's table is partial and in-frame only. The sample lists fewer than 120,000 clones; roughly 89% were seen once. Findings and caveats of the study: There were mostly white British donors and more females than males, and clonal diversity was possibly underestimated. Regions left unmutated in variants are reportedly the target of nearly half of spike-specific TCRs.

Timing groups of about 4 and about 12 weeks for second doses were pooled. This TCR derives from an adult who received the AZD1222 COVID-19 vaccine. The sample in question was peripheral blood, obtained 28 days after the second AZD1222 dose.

The CDR3 DNA reads TGTGCCAGCACCCCGGGCGGGGACGCAGATACGCAGTATTTT. Protein sequence: CASTPGGDADTQYF. The gene calls are TRBV6-6 and TRBJ2-3; possible D gene TRBD2, 6 bases. Trimming removed 7 bases at V and 4 bases at J, with 15 bases between. Germline lookup yields CDR1 MNHNY and CDR2 SVGAGI (reference sequence). This CDR3 region has 14 residues.